This entry is about one TCR beta chain. The data stem from a study of cytomegalovirus exposure and HLA in healthy donors. PCR was performed using 60 Vbeta and 13 Jbeta primers. Sequencing was performed with immunoSEQ multiplex PCR; in TCRdb, only in-frame clones are kept and a portion is missing. Its table records approximately 130,000 clones. This CDR3 is built from 13 residues. Germline CDR1 and CDR2: LNHDA and SQIVND (reference sequence). V lost 4 bases and J 4 bases, leaving 10 bases between the germline ends. This TCR came from a woman in her fifties or sixties in good health and CMV-seronegative. The rearrangement uses TRBV19 and TRBJ2-5; possibly TRBD1 for D (5 bases). Specimen: PBMCs. In DNA form, the CDR3 reads TGTGCCAGTAGTAGTGACAGTCGAGAGACCCAGTACTTC. Amino acid sequence: CASSSDSRETQYF.